Here is one T cell receptor (beta chain) with its context. No antigen is known for it. Nothing much larger sits one base from this clone, and base qualities are not available. The sample's time point label, decoded: about 28 days (+/-7) after the second vaccine dose. Because spike-specific TCR depth and breadth did not differ between the two schedules, AZD1222 recipients who got a second dose at roughly 4 weeks were pooled with those who got a second dose at roughly 12 weeks. The vaccinee samples were drawn from two UK trials, COV001 and COV002, one of which was a single-blind randomized controlled phase 2/3 trial testing AZD1222 (ChAdOx1 nCoV-19) in healthy adults. For TCRbeta chain sequencing, PBMC samples from trial participants were taken at day 0 and at day 28 after the second dose. The sample comes from a study of T cell responses to AZD1222 COVID-19 vaccine (dated by TCRdb to the early 2020s). Describing the broader study: TCR sequencing was performed for about 240 trial participants, of whom about 200 were given two doses of AZD1222 and roughly 25 were given two doses of MenACWY control vaccine. Enrollment into the trials was organized by age into subgroups of 18-55, 56-69 and 70-plus years, and those subgroups contained roughly 140, 27 and 60 TCR-sequenced participants, respectively. Overall study outcomes, separate from this receptor: Participants were mostly white British, with more females than males. The authors suggested clonal diversity may have been underestimated. CD4 TCRs associated with the vaccine covered the entire spike protein, and the dominant responses were in regions 160-218 and 743-854. Reportedly, close to half of the unique spike-specific TCRs recognized epitopes lying outside the regions that are mutated in the B.1.351 and B.1.1.7 variants. Because no day 14 peak-response samples were available, repertoires were characterized only after the peak T cell response. The 56-69-year group was small, and its depth increase did not reach significance, likely because of low power. Conclusions about previously exposed vaccinees are limited, since just six AZD1222 recipients were seropositive for SARS-CoV-2 at baseline. After two AZD1222 doses, both the breadth and the depth of spike-specific TCRs were significantly higher than at day 0 and than in MenACWY recipients.

CDR1 and CDR2, per the germline V gene, are MNHEY and SVGEGT. V is reduced by 6 bases and J by 3 bases, leaving a spacing of 9 bases between them. There are 12 amino acids in the CDR3, from cysteine to phenylalanine inclusive. CDR3 DNA is the only sequence kept; it has 36 bases, read in frame from the first base. The CDR3 regions of human TCRbeta chains were analyzed by immunosequencing. The study's own analysis went as follows. Repertoire TCRs were matched against a reference library of SARS-CoV-2-specific TCRs generated with the MIRA antigen-specificity platform. Breadth was defined as the fraction of unique TCRs that were SARS-CoV-2-associated, and depth was defined as the fraction of total T cells that were SARS-CoV-2-associated. Using the MIRA data, each spike-specific TCR was mapped to the spike region that the TCR reacts to and placed in a CD4 or CD8 class. Log10-transformed breadth and depth values were compared by one-way ANOVA with Sidak's multiple comparisons tests. TCRdb mirrors the immuneACCESS table, restricted to in-frame sequences. Some clones are absent from its copies; in checked studies, under half trace to an unresolved V gene, and the reason for the others is unknown. The V and J calls and the clone size are those of that table, but D and trimming were determined from the DNA. For this sample the table gives tens of thousands of clones, of which approximately 89% were detected only once. The top ten hold 9% to 9.5% of the sample.

The input for sequencing was peripheral blood, taken 28 days after the second AZD1222 dose. This receptor was obtained from an adult who received the AZD1222 COVID-19 vaccine. The chain is made from TRBV6-2 or TRBV6-3 and TRBJ2-7; the D gene cannot be resolved reliably. CDR3 reads: CASSLTHYEQYF. The DNA reads TGTGCCAGCAGCCTTACGCACTACGAGCAGTACTTC.